These T cell receptor beta chains were read from a single sample in a study of spatial heterogeneity in lung cancer. TCRdb analysed the 5' RACE reads with MiXCR anew, one entry per CDR3 protein. The table records 9,400 or so distinct CDR3 sequences, about 9.3% of them present only once. The material was lung tumor tissue, obtained at surgery. These TCRs come from a female donor with early-stage non-small cell lung cancer. Each CDR3 is given with its conserved first and last residue. The D gene is left open where the match is weak. Rows may omit the clone size; those that give it use once, few, many or a size class.

size: medium-sized
D: TRBD2
V: TRBV12-3/TRBV12-4
J: TRBJ2-3
DNA: TGTGCCAGCAGTCGGACTAGCGGGGGGGCAAGGGATACGCAGTATTTT
CDR3: CASSRTSGGARDTQYF

size: NA
D: TRBD2
V: TRBV3-1
J: TRBJ2-1
DNA: TGTGCCAGCAGCCAAGTTTTCCAAACTAGCGGGAGTTACAATGAGCAGTTCTTC
CDR3: CASSQVFQTSGSYNEQFF

size: NA
D: TRBD2
V: TRBV3-1
J: TRBJ2-4
DNA: TGTGCCAGCAGCCAAAGAACTAGCGGGGAGGGCAAAAACATTCAGTACTTC
CDR3: CASSQRTSGEGKNIQYF

size: medium-sized
D: TRBD1
V: TRBV20-1
J: TRBJ2-1
DNA: TGCAGTGCTCCAGGGGGCCCTCTCAGTATTTCCTACAATGAGCAGTTCTTC
CDR3: CSAPGGPLSISYNEQFF

size: medium-sized
D: NA
V: TRBV28
J: TRBJ2-7
DNA: TGTGCCAGCAGTTCGCCCGCAGGGGCCTACGAGCAGTACTTC
CDR3: CASSSPAGAYEQYF

size: NA
D: NA
V: TRBV9
J: TRBJ2-5
DNA: TGTGCCAGCAGCCCAGCTAGGCCCCAAGAGACCCAGTACTTC
CDR3: CASSPARPQETQYF

size: many
D: NA
V: TRBV7-9
J: TRBJ1-2
DNA: TGTGCCAGCAGCGACCAGACAGGTTATGGCTACACCTTC
CDR3: CASSDQTGYGYTF

size: medium-sized
D: NA
V: TRBV10-2
J: TRBJ1-4
DNA: TGCGCCAGCGGGAGAAATGAAAAACTGTTTTTT
CDR3: CASGRNEKLFF

size: NA
D: NA
V: TRBV5-1
J: TRBJ2-3
DNA: TGCGCCACCTCCTCCCGGGGAACTAGCACAGATACGCAGTATTTT
CDR3: CATSSRGTSTDTQYF

size: medium-sized
D: NA
V: TRBV7-9
J: TRBJ1-1
DNA: TGTGCCAGCAGCCGTAGGAGAGAGCCGGGACGGCGGAATGAAGCTTTCTTT
CDR3: CASSRRREPGRRNEAFF

size: medium-sized
D: NA
V: TRBV12-3/TRBV12-4
J: TRBJ1-1
DNA: TGTGCCAGCAGTCCGGACGGAGACACTGAAGCTTTCTTT
CDR3: CASSPDGDTEAFF

size: many
D: NA
V: TRBV7-2
J: TRBJ2-5
DNA: TGTGCCAGCAGCTCCCAGGGGGAGACCCAGTACTTC
CDR3: CASSSQGETQYF

size: NA
D: TRBD1
V: TRBV4-3
J: TRBJ1-2
DNA: TGCGCCAGCAGCCAAATCCCAGGGGGGCATAGCTACACCTTC
CDR3: CASSQIPGGHSYTF

size: few
D: TRBD2
V: TRBV10-2
J: TRBJ2-3
DNA: TGCGCCAGCAGAGCATCGACTAGCGGACCCACAGATACGCAGTATTTT
CDR3: CASRASTSGPTDTQYF

size: many
D: NA
V: TRBV5-1
J: TRBJ2-7
DNA: TGCGCCAGCAGCTTGCTGTCTGGCGGGGCTGGTGGGTACGAGCAGTACTTC
CDR3: CASSLLSGGAGGYEQYF

size: few
D: NA
V: TRBV20-1
J: TRBJ2-5
DNA: TGCAGTGCTAGAGGCGACGGGGACCAAGAGACCCAGTACTTC
CDR3: CSARGDGDQETQYF

size: few
D: NA
V: TRBV25-1
J: TRBJ2-5
DNA: TGTGCCAGCAGTGCCAGGCCCGGAAATGGGGAGACCCAGTACTTC
CDR3: CASSARPGNGETQYF

size: many
D: NA
V: TRBV4-2
J: TRBJ2-2
DNA: TGTGCCAGCAGCCAGCCAGGGAACACCGGGGAGCTGTTTTTT
CDR3: CASSQPGNTGELFF

size: few
D: NA
V: TRBV20-1
J: TRBJ1-6
DNA: TGCAGTGCCCCTTTGGGCCGGACAGCCGGAGTTTCACCCCTCCACTTT
CDR3: CSAPLGRTAGVSPLHF

size: many
D: NA
V: TRBV6-5
J: TRBJ2-6
DNA: TGTGCCAGCAGTTACTCGTACGAACCTGGGGCCAACGTCCTGACTTTC
CDR3: CASSYSYEPGANVLTF

size: medium-sized
D: NA
V: TRBV7-2
J: TRBJ2-5
DNA: TGTGCCAGCAGCTTACGCAGTTTCGAGACCCAGTACTTC
CDR3: CASSLRSFETQYF

size: many
D: NA
V: TRBV7-8
J: TRBJ2-1
DNA: TGTGCCAGCAGCTTACCCCCCTCGAGGTATGAGCAGTTCTTC
CDR3: CASSLPPSRYEQFF

size: few
D: NA
V: TRBV6-1
J: TRBJ2-2
DNA: TGTGCCATTCTCCGGGCCCCCGGGGAGCTGTTTTTT
CDR3: CAILRAPGELFF

size: NA
D: TRBD1
V: TRBV6-5
J: TRBJ1-1
DNA: TGTGCCAGCAGTAACCTGGGACAGTTACTGAACACTGAAGCTTTCTTT
CDR3: CASSNLGQLLNTEAFF

size: NA
D: NA
V: TRBV5-6
J: TRBJ2-2
DNA: TGTGCCAGCAGGCTGACAGGATCGAACACCGGGGAGCTGTTTTTT
CDR3: CASRLTGSNTGELFF

size: many
D: NA
V: TRBV6-1
J: TRBJ2-1
DNA: TGTGCCAGCCTGAGAGGGCCCTTTGTTGAGCAGTTCTTC
CDR3: CASLRGPFVEQFF

size: medium-sized
D: NA
V: TRBV20-1
J: TRBJ2-7
DNA: TGCAGTGCTAGAGAAGGGGTGGGGGAGCAGTACTTC
CDR3: CSAREGVGEQYF

size: few
D: NA
V: TRBV5-1
J: TRBJ2-2
DNA: TGCGCCAGCAGCTTGGCAGGGTCAGGGAACACCGGGGAGCTGTTTTTT
CDR3: CASSLAGSGNTGELFF

size: NA
D: TRBD1
V: TRBV6-1
J: TRBJ1-5
DNA: TGTGCCAGCCGTGACAGGGGCGGGGATCAGCCCCAGCATTTT
CDR3: CASRDRGGDQPQHF

size: NA
D: NA
V: TRBV3-1
J: TRBJ2-1
DNA: TGTGCCAGCAGCCAAGGTACTGAGCAGTTCTTC
CDR3: CASSQGTEQFF

size: NA
D: NA
V: TRBV7-9
J: TRBJ2-3
DNA: TGTGCCAGCAGCTTAGTTCAGTCCGGCACAGATACGCAGTATTTT
CDR3: CASSLVQSGTDTQYF

size: many
D: TRBD1
V: TRBV11-3
J: TRBJ1-1
DNA: TGTGCCAGCAGCTTAGGGGGGACAGTAGACATGAACACTGAAGCTTTCTTT
CDR3: CASSLGGTVDMNTEAFF

size: NA
D: TRBD2
V: TRBV7-2
J: TRBJ2-3
DNA: TGTGCCAGCAGCTTAGAGAGCGGGGGGTCCCCGCAGTATTTT
CDR3: CASSLESGGSPQYF

size: NA
D: NA
V: TRBV9
J: TRBJ2-5
DNA: TGTGCCAGCAGCGTAGAGTTAGGCAGCCAAGAGACCCAGTACTTC
CDR3: CASSVELGSQETQYF

size: many
D: NA
V: TRBV29-1
J: TRBJ1-1
DNA: TGCAGCGTTGAAGGTGGGGGGACCACTGAAGCTTTCTTT
CDR3: CSVEGGGTTEAFF

size: few
D: TRBD1
V: TRBV6-2/TRBV6-3
J: TRBJ1-1
DNA: TGTGCCAGCAGTTCAGGGGGCTTTGAGGTCTCTGAAGCTTTCTTT
CDR3: CASSSGGFEVSEAFF

size: many
D: NA
V: TRBV21-1
J: TRBJ1-2
DNA: TGTGCCAGCAAAAGCCGTAACTATGGCTACACCTTC
CDR3: CASKSRNYGYTF

size: many
D: TRBD2
V: TRBV7-2
J: TRBJ2-5
DNA: TGTGCCAGCAGCCTCGCGCTGGGGACTAGCGCCTGGCAAGAGACCCAGTACTTC
CDR3: CASSLALGTSAWQETQYF

size: many
D: NA
V: TRBV10-3
J: TRBJ1-2
DNA: TGTGCCCTATCTACCGATCGCACCGGGGCTAGCTATGGCTACACCTTC
CDR3: CALSTDRTGASYGYTF

size: NA
D: TRBD2
V: TRBV20-1
J: TRBJ2-3
DNA: TGCAGCCCCGTAGCGGGGGGCACAGATACGCAGTATTTT
CDR3: CSPVAGGTDTQYF

size: few
D: NA
V: TRBV18
J: TRBJ2-7
DNA: TGTGCCAGCTCACCACAAGCCTCCCTGTACGAGCAGTACTTC
CDR3: CASSPQASLYEQYF

size: medium-sized
D: TRBD1
V: TRBV20-1
J: TRBJ2-7
DNA: TGCAGTGCCCTACAGGGGGGCTACGAGCAGTACTTC
CDR3: CSALQGGYEQYF

size: many
D: TRBD2
V: TRBV28
J: TRBJ2-5
DNA: TGTGCCAGCAGGGGGGGACTAGGACACGAGACCCAGTACTTC
CDR3: CASRGGLGHETQYF

size: many
D: TRBD1
V: TRBV19
J: TRBJ2-4
DNA: TGTGCCAGTAGTGAACAGGGGGCGGCCAAAAACATTCAGTACTTC
CDR3: CASSEQGAAKNIQYF

size: many
D: NA
V: TRBV7-9
J: TRBJ2-5
DNA: TGTGCCAGCAGCTTAACGCGAGAACCACAAGAGACCCAGTACTTC
CDR3: CASSLTREPQETQYF

size: many
D: NA
V: TRBV7-2
J: TRBJ2-3
DNA: TGTGCCAGCAGCCCGCAATTGGGGACGCAGTATTTT
CDR3: CASSPQLGTQYF

size: many
D: NA
V: TRBV28
J: TRBJ2-3
DNA: TGTGCCAGCAGTTTATCACGTCTAGCAAAGACTACAGATACGCAGTATTTT
CDR3: CASSLSRLAKTTDTQYF

size: medium-sized
D: NA
V: TRBV30
J: TRBJ1-1
DNA: TGTGCCTGGAGTGTGGGGTTGGACACTGAAGCTTTCTTT
CDR3: CAWSVGLDTEAFF

size: many
D: NA
V: TRBV3-1
J: TRBJ1-1
DNA: TGTGCCAGCAGATTTAAGGGGTTAAACACTGAAGCTTTCTTT
CDR3: CASRFKGLNTEAFF

size: many
D: TRBD2
V: TRBV28
J: TRBJ2-3
DNA: TGTGCCAGCAGTTTATGGGGCCCGACTAGCGGGGGGCACGATACGCAGTATTTT
CDR3: CASSLWGPTSGGHDTQYF

size: medium-sized
D: TRBD2
V: TRBV5-4
J: TRBJ2-5
DNA: TGTGCCAGCAGCTTGGGCCTAGCGGTGGGAGAGACCCAGTACTTC
CDR3: CASSLGLAVGETQYF

size: medium-sized
D: NA
V: TRBV7-2
J: TRBJ2-3
DNA: TGTGCCAGCAGCTTAGCCGGGGGCTGGGCAGATACGCAGTATTTT
CDR3: CASSLAGGWADTQYF

size: few
D: TRBD2
V: TRBV12-3/TRBV12-4
J: TRBJ2-7
DNA: TGTGCCAGCAGTTCGTCTCCAGGGTTAGCGGGGAGACCCTACGAGCAGTACTTC
CDR3: CASSSSPGLAGRPYEQYF

size: NA
D: NA
V: TRBV7-8
J: TRBJ2-5
DNA: TGTGCCAGCAGCCTACGGGACTTTCAAGAGACCCAGTACTTC
CDR3: CASSLRDFQETQYF

size: few
D: TRBD1
V: TRBV12-3/TRBV12-4
J: TRBJ1-2
DNA: TGTGCCAGCACCCTCAGGACAGGGGGAGGCTACACCTTC
CDR3: CASTLRTGGGYTF

size: NA
D: NA
V: TRBV20-1
J: TRBJ2-7
DNA: TGCAGTGCTAGAGAACGGGGCGCGGTCCTCTTCTACGAGCAGTACTTC
CDR3: CSARERGAVLFYEQYF

size: many
D: NA
V: TRBV10-3
J: TRBJ1-1
DNA: TGTGCCATCAGCTGGGGGGCCGGGGTGACTGAAGCTTTCTTT
CDR3: CAISWGAGVTEAFF

size: NA
D: NA
V: TRBV28
J: TRBJ2-3
DNA: TGTGCCACCTCATGGGTACAGTACACAGATACGCAGTATTTT
CDR3: CATSWVQYTDTQYF

size: medium-sized
D: TRBD1
V: TRBV12-5
J: TRBJ2-3
DNA: TGTGCTAGTGCCTTGACAGGGACGACAGATACGCAGTATTTT
CDR3: CASALTGTTDTQYF

size: medium-sized
D: TRBD1
V: TRBV20-1
J: TRBJ1-2
DNA: TGCAGTGCTGCCGGGACAGGGAAGCACTATGGCTACACCTTC
CDR3: CSAAGTGKHYGYTF